A selection of T cell receptor beta chains follows, all from one sample in a study of blood T cells in healthy people across ages. TCRdb analysed the 5' RACE reads with MiXCR anew, one entry per CDR3 protein. The sample contains under 950,000 distinct CDR3 sequences, about 24% of which appear only once. Source material: blood. The source of these receptors is an older man in good health. Both conserved end residues are part of each CDR3. The D gene is left open where the match is weak.

CDR3 protein: CAAGGLAGETQYF
V gene: TRBV7-2
D gene: TRBD2
J gene: TRBJ2-5

CDR3 protein: CASSREGGARNEQFF
V gene: TRBV4-2
D gene: -
J gene: -

CDR3 protein: CSAPTGTGIYEQYF
V gene: TRBV20-1
D gene: TRBD1
J gene: TRBJ2-7

CDR3 protein: CASDGREFTDTQYF
V gene: TRBV12-3/TRBV12-4
D gene: TRBD2
J gene: TRBJ2-3

CDR3 protein: CSVAGGTDTQYF
V gene: TRBV20-1
D gene: TRBD2
J gene: TRBJ2-3

CDR3 protein: CANSIQGEETQYF
V gene: TRBV5-1
D gene: TRBD1
J gene: TRBJ2-5

CDR3 protein: CASKELVYNEQFF
V gene: TRBV2
D gene: -
J gene: TRBJ2-1

CDR3 protein: CASSLVPSGYYNEQFF
V gene: TRBV7-2
D gene: TRBD2
J gene: -

CDR3 protein: CASSLGLGQVGNTIYF
V gene: TRBV13
D gene: TRBD1
J gene: TRBJ1-3

CDR3 protein: CASSFAVYEQYF
V gene: TRBV7-8
D gene: -
J gene: -

CDR3 protein: CSAGFRQGADGGYTF
V gene: TRBV29-1
D gene: TRBD1
J gene: TRBJ1-2

CDR3 protein: CASSDLEILGTASNYGYTF
V gene: TRBV25-1
D gene: TRBD1
J gene: TRBJ1-2

CDR3 protein: CASSSRQGYTF
V gene: TRBV12-3/TRBV12-4
D gene: -
J gene: TRBJ1-2

CDR3 protein: CASVGGTGNTIYF
V gene: TRBV21-1
D gene: -
J gene: TRBJ1-3

CDR3 protein: CASSGRQYTDTQYF
V gene: TRBV4-3
D gene: -
J gene: TRBJ2-3

CDR3 protein: CASRRASVRGDTQYF
V gene: TRBV2
D gene: -
J gene: TRBJ2-3

CDR3 protein: CSASGGSQPQHF
V gene: TRBV20-1
D gene: -
J gene: TRBJ1-5

CDR3 protein: CASSPGSSLSLHF
V gene: TRBV14
D gene: -
J gene: TRBJ1-6

CDR3 protein: CSAATGGNSPLHF
V gene: TRBV29-1
D gene: TRBD1
J gene: TRBJ1-6

CDR3 protein: CASKGYNEQFF
V gene: TRBV19
D gene: -
J gene: TRBJ2-1

CDR3 protein: CASRRGGTTDTQYF
V gene: TRBV6-5
D gene: TRBD2
J gene: TRBJ2-3

CDR3 protein: CASSLRINTDTQYF
V gene: TRBV5-1
D gene: -
J gene: TRBJ2-3

CDR3 protein: CASSFLQGGTDTQYF
V gene: TRBV5-1
D gene: TRBD1
J gene: TRBJ2-3

CDR3 protein: CASRRWTESSGNTIYF
V gene: TRBV6-2/TRBV6-3
D gene: -
J gene: TRBJ1-3

CDR3 protein: CASSLHWTGNNEQFF
V gene: TRBV6-1
D gene: TRBD1
J gene: TRBJ2-1

CDR3 protein: CSVLSGLGMNTEAFF
V gene: TRBV29-1
D gene: -
J gene: TRBJ1-1